One and the same sample provided the 23 T cell receptor beta chains below, sequenced in a study of cytomegalovirus exposure and HLA in healthy donors. The PCR was carried out with 60 Vbeta primers and 13 Jbeta primers. This table comes from immunoSEQ multiplex PCR, and its TCRdb copy is limited to in-frame clones, with some not included. The sample has 150,000 to 200,000 clones; over 75% are singletons. The sequenced sample consisted of PBMCs. The receptors shown here come from a man aged 50-59 years in good health and CMV-seropositive.

The gene calls are TRBV18 and TRBJ2-7, with 8 bases that match TRBD1. With V trimmed by 5 bases and J by 4 bases, 4 bases remained unmatched. There are 13 residues in the CDR3. Per the germline V gene, CDR1 is KGHSH and CDR2 is LQKENI. CDR3 amino acids: CASSNDRGYEQYF. The CDR3 DNA is TGTGCCAGCTCAAATGACAGGGGATACGAGCAGTACTTC.

The rearrangement joins TRBV10-3 to TRBJ1-1; 8 nucleotides line up with TRBD1. The CDR3 loop spans 13 amino acids. Per germline, CDR1 ENHRY and CDR2 SYGVKD. With 4 bases clipped from V and 6 bases from J, the junction kept 4 bases outside the gene matches. This chain's CDR3 is CAISAAGGSEAFF. The CDR3 DNA is TGTGCCATCAGTGCGGCAGGGGGCTCTGAAGCTTTCTTT.

The chain combines TRBV5-4 with TRBJ1-3; D is possibly TRBD1 (6 bases). This CDR3 has 13 residues. Germline CDR1 and CDR2: SGHNT and YYREEE (reference sequence). The CDR3 region is CGGGFNSGNTIYF. The CDR3 coding sequence is TGTGGTGGGGGCTTCAACTCTGGAAACACCATATATTTT.

In its sample, this clone was seen a few times. This CDR3 reads CASSLTSGRSNEQFF. The CDR3 DNA reads TGTGCCAGCAGCTTAACCAGCGGGCGGTCCAATGAGCAGTTCTTC. V gene TRBV7-3 combines with J gene TRBJ2-1; TRBD2 might be the D (6 bases). The CDR3 has 15 residues. V lost 0 bases to trimming and J lost 6 bases, with 12 bases between them. Germline CDR1 is SGHTA and CDR2 is FQGTGA.

This clone was observed a single time. Here the CDR3 reads CASSSGVANTGELFF. DNA of the CDR3: TGTGCCAGCAGCTCTGGAGTCGCGAACACCGGGGAGCTGTTTTTT. This chain uses TRBV28 with TRBJ2-2; no clear D gene. Germline V gene data show CDR1 as MDHEN and CDR2 as SYDVKM. V lost 6 bases, J lost 0 bases, and 11 bases lay in between. The CDR3 contains 15 residues.

The rearrangement uses TRBV19 and TRBJ2-1; 9 positions agree with TRBD2. The V gene end was trimmed by 3 bases and the J gene end by 13 bases; junction bases not matched to a gene: 7. The CDR3 consists of 13 residues. Germline V gene sequence: CDR1 LNHDA, CDR2 SQIVND (reference sequence). CDR3 residues: CASSIYSGREQFF. CDR3 in DNA: TGTGCCAGTAGTATCTATAGCGGGAGAGAACAGTTCTTC.

The chain combines TRBV5-1 with TRBJ2-5; D possibly corresponds to TRBD1 (5 bases). Germline CDR1 SGHRS, CDR2 YFSETQ. CDR3 length: 15 residues. Deletions cut 1 base from V and 1 base from J, with 11 bases between. The CDR3 DNA reads TGCGCCAGCAGCTTGTGGGTAGGGGTCCAAGAGACCCAGTACTTC. It is translated as CASSLWVGVQETQYF.

The CDR3 spells CASSPSSTGKGGEQYF. The DNA of the CDR3 is TGTGCCAGCTCACCCTCGAGTACAGGGAAGGGCGGCGAGCAGTACTTC. This chain links TRBV18 with TRBJ2-7, with a tentative D call TRBD1 (6 bases). Germline CDR1 and CDR2: KGHSH and LQKENI. V was trimmed by 3 bases and J by 6 bases, leaving 21 bases between them. This CDR3 comprises 16 residues.

The rearrangement uses TRBV6-1 and TRBJ1-2; TRBD1 matches at 7 bases. CDR1 is MNHNS, CDR2 SASEGT, per germline. Trimming cost V 4 bases and J 8 bases; bases outside gene matches: 13. This CDR3 spans 15 amino acids. This CDR3 is CASSVQMEGAEGYTF. As DNA, the CDR3 is TGTGCCAGCAGTGTTCAGATGGAGGGGGCAGAGGGCTACACCTTC.

This rearrangement joins TRBV11-2 to TRBJ1-6; unclear D gene. Germline CDR1 and CDR2: SGHAT and FQNNGV. V gave up 5 bases and J gave up 10 bases, with 15 bases separating them. The CDR3 has 14 amino acids. The CDR3: CASSRRLIGSPLHF. The CDR3 DNA sequence: TGTGCCAGCAGCCGAAGATTGATCGGGTCACCCCTCCACTTT. Full variable domain (remainder filled in from reference TRBV11-2 and TRBJ1-6): EAGVAQSPRYKIIEKRQSVAFWCNPISGHATLYWYQQILGQGPKLLIQFQNNGVVDDSQLPKDRFSAERLKGVDSTLKIQPAKLEDSAVYLCASSRRLIGSPLHFGNGTRLTVT.

This clone was recorded only once. The chain is built from TRBV28 and TRBJ1-2; weak D call: TRBD1 (6 bases). The CDR3 extends over 14 amino acids. The germline CDR1 and CDR2 sequences are MDHEN and SYDVKM. V was trimmed by 2 bases and J by 4 bases, leaving 11 bases between them. CDR3 sequence: CASSLGQISYGYTF. CDR3 coding DNA: TGTGCCAGCAGTTTAGGACAGATAAGCTATGGCTACACCTTC.

The chain has TRBV7-8 and TRBJ1-1; 8 bases align to TRBD1. The trim removed 5 bases at V and 4 bases at J, leaving 12 bases unmatched. Germline CDR1 SGHVS, CDR2 FQNEAQ. The CDR3 loop spans 16 amino acids. This chain's CDR3 is CASSGPGQGVGTEAFF. The CDR3 DNA reads as TGTGCCAGCAGCGGACCAGGACAGGGCGTTGGCACTGAAGCTTTCTTT.

The chain recombines TRBV7-3 with TRBJ2-1, with D uncertain. Germline CDR1 SGHTA, CDR2 FQGTGA. The CDR3 loop spans 12 amino acids. The germline V and J ends were trimmed by 4 bases and 8 bases, with 9 bases remaining between them. The CDR3 nucleotides read TGTGCCAGCAGCTCCAGTATCCATGAGCAGTTCTTC. Amino acid sequence: CASSSSIHEQFF.

This clone was recorded a few times. V usage is TRBV2 and J usage is TRBJ1-2; D not resolved. The CDR3 loop spans 13 amino acids. V was trimmed by 2 bases and J by 1 base, leaving 5 bases between them. From germline, CDR1 is SNHLY and CDR2 FYNNEI. The CDR3 region has the DNA TGTGCCAGCAGTGAATTCCTTAACTATGGCTACACCTTC. Its protein is CASSEFLNYGYTF.

With respect to this clone: This CDR3 is also generated by other DNA sequences in the sample. The chain recombines TRBV28 with TRBJ1-2, with a weak D call TRBD1 (5 bases). Germline V lookup: CDR1 MDHEN, CDR2 SYDVKM. This CDR3 spans 12 amino acids. Trimming left V 2 bases short and J 7 bases short, with 8 bases between. As DNA, the CDR3 is TGTGCCAGCAGTTTAAGGGGCTTTGGCTACACCTTC. Its protein is CASSLRGFGYTF.

J is TRBJ2-7 and V is TRBV18; D remains unclear. The germline V and J ends were trimmed by 5 bases and 1 base, with 12 bases remaining between them. From germline, CDR1 is KGHSH and CDR2 LQKENI. The CDR3 sequence is 14 residues long. The CDR3: CASSVQRTSYEQYF. CDR3 coding DNA: TGTGCCAGCTCAGTGCAGCGTACTTCCTACGAGCAGTACTTC. The whole variable domain, filled in from reference TRBV18 and TRBJ2-7, reads NAGVMQNPRHLVRRRGQEARLRCSPMKGHSHVYWYRQLPEEGLKFMVYLQKENIIDESGMPKERFSAEFPKEGPSILRIQQVVRGDSAAYFCASSVQRTSYEQYFGPGTRLTVT.

V usage is TRBV6-5 and J usage is TRBJ1-4; D not certain. V was clipped by 6 bases and J by 0 bases, with 5 bases between them. The CDR3 contains 13 residues. Germline lookup yields CDR1 MNHEY and CDR2 SVGAGI. This chain's CDR3 is CASSLATNEKLFF. For the CDR3, the DNA is TGTGCCAGCAGCTTAGCAACTAATGAAAAACTGTTTTTT.

The rearrangement links TRBV5-1 to TRBJ2-3; 11 nucleotides align to TRBD1. There are 18 residues in the CDR3. The germline gives CDR1 SGHRS, CDR2 YFSETQ. V lost 4 bases, J lost 0 bases, and 10 bases stayed unmatched. CDR3 sequence: CASSKGQGAPLSTDTQYF. CDR3 bases: TGCGCCAGCAGCAAAGGACAGGGGGCACCTTTAAGCACAGATACGCAGTATTTT.

The J gene is TRBJ2-5, the V gene TRBV6-5; 9 bases are a match to TRBD1. V lost 5 bases and J lost 1; bases outside the gene matches: 5. The germline gives CDR1 MNHEY, CDR2 SVGAGI. The CDR3 is 15 residues long. CDR3 sequence: CASSRQGGSQETQYF. The DNA for the CDR3 is TGTGCCAGCAGTAGACAGGGGGGAAGCCAAGAGACCCAGTACTTC.

The rearrangement uses TRBV7-9 and TRBJ1-1; 8 nucleotides line up with TRBD1. Per the germline V gene, CDR1 is SEHNR and CDR2 is FQNEAQ (reference sequence). The CDR3 totals 14 residues. The V segment lost 5 bases and the J segment 4 bases; nucleotides outside the gene matches: 6. Here the CDR3 reads CASSPQGATTEAFF. The CDR3 DNA follows: TGTGCCAGCAGCCCCCAGGGGGCTACCACTGAAGCTTTCTTT.

Details on this clone: The same CDR3 can be traced to other DNA sequences in this sample. The chain is built from TRBV7-9 and TRBJ1-5; TRBD1 agrees at 7 bases. The CDR3 loop spans 13 amino acids. The germline V gene has CDR1 SEHNR and CDR2 FQNEAQ (reference sequence). Trimming at V came to 5 bases and at J to 4 bases, leaving 2 bases not matched to a gene. The CDR3 loop is CASSPTGNQPQHF. CDR3 DNA sequence: TGTGCCAGCAGCCCGACAGGGAATCAGCCCCAGCATTTT.

The sample holds a few counts of this clone. The chain recombines TRBV7-8 with TRBJ1-2, with D possibly being TRBD1 (6 bases). Germline assignment: CDR1 SGHVS and CDR2 FQNEAQ. This CDR3 spans 13 amino acids. The V gene lost 2 bases and the J gene lost 3 bases, with 7 bases spanning the gap. CDR3 in amino acids: CASSLNRDYGYTF. The CDR3, as DNA: TGTGCCAGCAGCTTAAACAGGGACTATGGCTACACCTTC.

In this sample, this clone turned up a few times. The genes are TRBV2 and TRBJ1-1, with D uncertain. CDR3 length: 13 residues. Germline V gene sequence: CDR1 SNHLY, CDR2 FYNNEI. The ends were cut back, 8 bases at V and 3 bases at J, with 13 bases in the middle. The CDR3 sequence: CASRLGGYTEAFF. The DNA of the CDR3 is TGTGCCAGCCGACTGGGAGGGTACACTGAAGCTTTCTTT.